A selection of T cell receptor beta chains follows, all from one sample in a study of blood T cell repertoires in COVID-19. Generated by immunoSEQ multiplex PCR, the TCRdb table keeps only in-frame clones and is missing some. This table holds 250,000 or so clones, around 90% found once. The sample taken for sequencing was PBMCs or T cells enriched from blood (not recorded which). The receptors were gathered from a man aged 45-65 years who had been exposed to COVID-19. Both conserved end residues are part of each CDR3. Each record gives: V gene, J gene, CDR3 length, D gene, clone size, CDR3 DNA, CDR3 protein. A D gene is named only where the DNA matches it firmly. Some rows have no size entry. The others give once, few or many, or a class for an expanded clone.

V: TRBV7-9; J: TRBJ2-3; length: 14; D: .; size: .; DNA: TGTGCCAGCAGCTTATCAGGGCAGGCAGATACGCAGTATTTT; CDR3: CASSLSGQADTQYF
V: TRBV28; J: TRBJ1-2; length: 15; D: .; size: .; DNA: TGTGCCAGCAGTTCCCGCCTGGGGAGGAACTATGGCTACACCTTC; CDR3: CASSSRLGRNYGYTF
V: TRBV5-1; J: TRBJ2-6; length: 15; D: .; size: .; DNA: TGCGCCAGCACCCATCGAAACACCGGGGCCAACGTCCTGACTTTC; CDR3: CASTHRNTGANVLTF
V: TRBV5-1; J: TRBJ1-3; length: 15; D: .; size: .; DNA: TGCGCCAGCAGCTTCGGGGGGTTTCCTGGAAACACCATATATTTT; CDR3: CASSFGGFPGNTIYF
V: TRBV28; J: TRBJ1-6; length: 17; D: TRBD1; size: once; DNA: TGTGCCAGCAGGGGACAGGGACGGAGTTCCTATAATTCACCCCTCCACTTT; CDR3: CASRGQGRSSYNSPLHF
V: TRBV2; J: TRBJ1-2; length: 11; D: .; size: .; DNA: TGTGCCAGCAGGACCCCGGAGGGCTACACCTTC; CDR3: CASRTPEGYTF
V: TRBV5-1; J: TRBJ2-2; length: 14; D: .; size: few; DNA: TGCGCCAGCAGCTTAGGAGAGTTCACCGGGGAGCTGTTTTTT; CDR3: CASSLGEFTGELFF
V: TRBV12-3/TRBV12-4; J: TRBJ1-3; length: 13; D: .; size: .; DNA: TGTGCCAGCAGTTACTCTTTCGGAAACACCATATATTTT; CDR3: CASSYSFGNTIYF
V: TRBV28; J: TRBJ1-2; length: 13; D: .; size: .; DNA: TGTGCCAGCAGGGACAGCGTCCTTGGGGGCTACACCTTC; CDR3: CASRDSVLGGYTF
V: TRBV7-9; J: TRBJ1-5; length: 15; D: .; size: .; DNA: TGTGCCAGCAGCCTCCAGGGGTCTTGGAATCAGCCCCAGCATTTT; CDR3: CASSLQGSWNQPQHF
V: TRBV11-2; J: TRBJ2-3; length: 15; D: TRBD1; size: once; DNA: TGTGCCAGTACATTCTCGGGACAGGGGGCAGATACGCAGTATTTT; CDR3: CASTFSGQGADTQYF
V: TRBV2; J: TRBJ1-1; length: 14; D: TRBD1; size: .; DNA: TGTGCCAGCAGTTTACAGGGGGTAGGGACTGAAGCTTTCTTT; CDR3: CASSLQGVGTEAFF
V: TRBV5-4; J: TRBJ2-1; length: 16; D: TRBD2; size: .; DNA: TGTGCCAGCAGCTCCATAGGCGCGGGAGGCCCCAATGAGCAGTTCTTC; CDR3: CASSSIGAGGPNEQFF
V: TRBV28; J: TRBJ2-3; length: 12; D: .; size: .; DNA: TGTGCCAGCAGTTTAACAACCGATACGCAGTATTTT; CDR3: CASSLTTDTQYF
V: TRBV2; J: TRBJ1-3; length: 16; D: .; size: .; DNA: TGTGCCAGCAGTCTTGGGGCAGGGGTCTCTGGAAACACCATATATTTT; CDR3: CASSLGAGVSGNTIYF
V: TRBV29-1; J: TRBJ1-1; length: 13; D: .; size: .; DNA: TGCAGCGGCAGCAGGCCCATGGCCACTGAAGCTTTCTTT; CDR3: CSGSRPMATEAFF
V: TRBV10-1; J: TRBJ2-6; length: 13; D: .; size: .; DNA: TGCGCCAGCAGCCCAACTGGGGCCAACGTCCTGACTTTC; CDR3: CASSPTGANVLTF
V: TRBV27; J: TRBJ2-6; length: 15; D: .; size: .; DNA: TGTGCCAGCAGTTTAGGAGTTTCCGGGGCCAACGTCCTGACTTTC; CDR3: CASSLGVSGANVLTF
V: TRBV19; J: TRBJ2-1; length: 14; D: .; size: .; DNA: TGTGCCAGTAGCGGCCGGGACTTCTACAATGAGCAGTTCTTC; CDR3: CASSGRDFYNEQFF
V: TRBV18; J: TRBJ1-1; length: 14; D: .; size: .; DNA: TGTGCCAGCTCACCCTTTACAGGGAGTACTGAAGCTTTCTTT; CDR3: CASSPFTGSTEAFF
V: TRBV10-2; J: TRBJ2-1; length: 15; D: TRBD2; size: .; DNA: TGCGCCAGCAGTGGAGCGGGGGGGCGTTTCAATGAGCAGTTCTTC; CDR3: CASSGAGGRFNEQFF
V: TRBV7-2; J: TRBJ1-1; length: 17; D: TRBD1; size: once; DNA: TGTGCCAGCAGCCCTTACAGGGGTAAAGGGGGGAACACTGAAGCTTTCTTT; CDR3: CASSPYRGKGGNTEAFF
V: TRBV9; J: TRBJ1-2; length: 13; D: .; size: .; DNA: TGTGCCAGCAGCACCTCGGGGTGGAACGGCTACACCTTC; CDR3: CASSTSGWNGYTF
V: TRBV7-8; J: TRBJ1-1; length: 14; D: .; size: .; DNA: TGTGCCAGCAGCTGGGGAGCAGGGAACACTGAAGCTTTCTTT; CDR3: CASSWGAGNTEAFF
V: TRBV27; J: TRBJ2-4; length: 16; D: .; size: .; DNA: TGTGCCAGCAGTTTAGGATTCGGGATAGCCAAAAACATTCAGTACTTC; CDR3: CASSLGFGIAKNIQYF
V: TRBV2; J: TRBJ2-5; length: 13; D: TRBD1; size: .; DNA: TGTGCCAGCAGACAGGGGGCTGGGGAGACCCAGTACTTC; CDR3: CASRQGAGETQYF
V: TRBV9; J: TRBJ1-2; length: 15; D: TRBD1; size: .; DNA: TGTGCCAGCAGTGCGACAGGGGGCGCGCCCTATGGCTACACCTTC; CDR3: CASSATGGAPYGYTF
V: TRBV7-2; J: TRBJ2-3; length: 15; D: TRBD2; size: once; DNA: TGTGCCAGCAGCTACGGGACTAGGTGGACAGATACGCAGTATTTT; CDR3: CASSYGTRWTDTQYF
V: TRBV30; J: TRBJ1-1; length: 15; D: .; size: once; DNA: TGTGCCTGGAGTGTACTTAGACAGATGAACACTGAAGCTTTCTTT; CDR3: CAWSVLRQMNTEAFF
V: TRBV5-1; J: TRBJ2-1; length: 17; D: TRBD2; size: .; DNA: TGCGCCAGCAGCTTACTGACTAGCGGGAGCTCCTACAATGAGCAGTTCTTC; CDR3: CASSLLTSGSSYNEQFF
V: TRBV24-1; J: TRBJ2-1; length: 15; D: TRBD1; size: .; DNA: TGTGCCACCAGTGACGTGACAGGGAACGGGTTTGAGCAGTTCTTC; CDR3: CATSDVTGNGFEQFF
V: TRBV18; J: TRBJ1-3; length: 14; D: .; size: .; DNA: TGTGCCAGCTCACCACTGGGACAAGGAAACACCATATATTTT; CDR3: CASSPLGQGNTIYF
V: TRBV30; J: TRBJ1-5; length: 14; D: TRBD1; size: once; DNA: TGTGCCTGGAGTCGGGACAGGGTTGGAGGTACCCAGCATTTT; CDR3: CAWSRDRVGGTQHF
V: TRBV27; J: TRBJ1-3; length: 14; D: TRBD1; size: .; DNA: TGTGCCAGCAGGACAGGGATGACGGGAAACACCATATATTTT; CDR3: CASRTGMTGNTIYF
V: TRBV27; J: TRBJ1-2; length: 14; D: TRBD1; size: .; DNA: TGTGCCAGCAGTAAGCGACAGGGGGAGGATGGCTACACCTTC; CDR3: CASSKRQGEDGYTF
V: TRBV28; J: TRBJ1-5; length: 15; D: TRBD1; size: .; DNA: TGTGCCAGCAATACAAACAGGGGTGGCAATCAGCCCCAGCATTTT; CDR3: CASNTNRGGNQPQHF
V: TRBV2; J: TRBJ1-1; length: 14; D: .; size: .; DNA: TGTGCCAGCAGTGCTCAGGGAAGGGACACTGAAGCTTTCTTT; CDR3: CASSAQGRDTEAFF
V: TRBV19; J: TRBJ1-4; length: 15; D: .; size: .; DNA: TGTGCCAGTAGTCTTGTCTTTGGAGCTAATGAAAAACTGTTTTTT; CDR3: CASSLVFGANEKLFF
V: TRBV18; J: TRBJ1-5; length: 15; D: .; size: .; DNA: TGTGCCAGCTCACCTAATGCGGGAGTCGATCAGCCCCAGCATTTT; CDR3: CASSPNAGVDQPQHF
V: TRBV6-5; J: TRBJ1-2; length: 12; D: .; size: .; DNA: TGTGCCAGCAGAAAGGGGGACTATGGCTACACCTTC; CDR3: CASRKGDYGYTF
V: TRBV24-1; J: TRBJ2-1; length: 16; D: TRBD2; size: few; DNA: TGTGCCACCAGTGATTTGGAGGCGGGAGACTACAATGAGCAGTTCTTC; CDR3: CATSDLEAGDYNEQFF
V: TRBV7-2; J: TRBJ1-5; length: 15; D: .; size: .; DNA: TGTGCCAGCAGCTTAATCAGGGATAGCAATCAGCCCCAGCATTTT; CDR3: CASSLIRDSNQPQHF
V: TRBV30; J: TRBJ2-5; length: 17; D: TRBD2; size: .; DNA: TGTGCCTGGAGTGTAGGATGGACTAGCGGGTACCAAGAGACCCAGTACTTC; CDR3: CAWSVGWTSGYQETQYF
V: TRBV9; J: TRBJ1-3; length: 15; D: .; size: few; DNA: TGTGCCAGCAGCGTAGGCGCCCGCTCTGGAAACACCATATATTTT; CDR3: CASSVGARSGNTIYF
V: TRBV7-9; J: TRBJ2-2; length: 14; D: .; size: .; DNA: TGTGCCAGCAGCTTTACCACTAATTCCGGGGAGCTGTTTTTT; CDR3: CASSFTTNSGELFF
V: TRBV28; J: TRBJ1-2; length: 16; D: TRBD1; size: .; DNA: TGTGCCAGCAGTTTATTGGGGACAGGGGAGAGCTATGGCTACACCTTC; CDR3: CASSLLGTGESYGYTF
V: TRBV9; J: TRBJ1-5; length: 15; D: TRBD1; size: .; DNA: TGTGCCAGCAGCGCGGGGGACAGGGGTTATCAGCCCCAGCATTTT; CDR3: CASSAGDRGYQPQHF